This TCR beta chain was recorded in a study of T cell clonality in common variable immunodeficiency. Caucasian heritage predominated among both patients and controls. Notes on the study in general: Compared with healthy controls, CVID subjects showed increased TCRbeta clonality, mostly in about a third.

This clone has a count of ten or more. Its matching antigen is unknown. The read stops 3 residues short of the end of the CDR3; the missing end is completed from the germline J gene. CDR3 size: 15 residues. Germline V lookup: CDR1 SGHTA, CDR2 FQGNSA. Trimming removed 2 bases at V and 7 bases at J, with 14 bases between. Measured with immunoSEQ multiplex PCR; TCRdb has only the in-frame clones, and not every one. The sample was found to contain 80,000 or so clones, and every one recurs. The source is a person aged 18 to 75 in good health. The J gene is TRBJ1-4, the V gene TRBV7-2; possibly TRBD1 for D (5 bases). Sequencing was performed on peripheral blood mononuclear cells. The covered CDR3 bases are TGTGCCAGCAGCTTACTATCCGGGGGATCTGAAAAA. Translating gives CASSLLSGGSEK. The whole CDR3 region reads CASSLLSGGSEKLFF.